A single sample gave rise to the 7 T cell receptor beta chains below, sequenced in a study of blood T cell repertoires in COVID-19. Sequencing was performed with immunoSEQ multiplex PCR; in TCRdb, only in-frame clones are kept and a portion is missing. The sample includes about 21,000 clones, roughly 91% seen only once; the top ten take approximately 17%. Sequencing used peripheral blood. Receptor source: a man in his 70s with active COVID-19.

The J gene is TRBJ1-6, the V gene TRBV6-5; D ambiguous. The CDR3 sequence is 12 residues long. Trimming removed 8 bases at V and 14 bases at J, with 16 bases between. The germline V gene has CDR1 MNHEY and CDR2 SVGAGI. The CDR3 DNA follows: TGTGCCAGCGGACTTCACGCCGTGGCCCTCCACTTT. Protein product: CASGLHAVALHF.

The rearrangement joins TRBV5-1 to TRBJ1-4, with D tentatively TRBD1 (5 bases). The V gene's germline CDR1 is SGHRS and CDR2 YFSETQ. The germline V and J ends were trimmed by 4 bases and 0 bases, with 13 bases remaining between them. The CDR3 runs 16 residues. The CDR3 sequence is CASSGGGQATNEKLFF. In nucleotides, the CDR3 is TGCGCCAGCAGCGGCGGCGGACAAGCAACTAATGAAAAACTGTTTTTT.

The rearrangement joins TRBV13 to TRBJ1-1; no clear D. This CDR3 is built from 13 residues. Germline CDR1 is PRHDT and CDR2 is FYEKMQ (reference sequence). The germline V and J ends were trimmed by 3 bases and 6 bases, with 11 bases remaining between them. CDR3 in DNA: TGTGCCAGCAGCTTGGGCCGGTGGGCTGAAGCTTTCTTT. Protein sequence: CASSLGRWAEAFF.

The chain has TRBV19 and TRBJ1-1, with TRBD1 matching over 7 bases. V lost 8 bases to trimming and J lost 5 bases; unmatched junction nucleotides: 8. Germline V gene lookup returns CDR1 LNHDA and CDR2 SQIVND (reference sequence). The CDR3 is made up of 13 amino acids. CDR3 amino acids: CASDNRGKTEAFF. CDR3 in DNA: TGTGCCAGTGATAACAGGGGAAAGACTGAAGCTTTCTTT.

This sequence joins TRBV12-3 or TRBV12-4 and TRBJ2-5, with a possible D match to TRBD1 (5 bases). CDR3 length: 12 amino acids. V was trimmed by 6 bases and J by 1 base, leaving 6 bases between them. The CDR3 nucleotides are TGTGCCAGCAGAGACAGCCAAGAGACCCAGTACTTC. Translation: CASRDSQETQYF.

The chain joins TRBV5-1 to TRBJ2-3; 8 bases fit TRBD2. There are 16 residues in the CDR3. The germline CDR1 and CDR2 sequences are SGHRS and YFSETQ. Unmatched junction bases numbered 9, after V lost 0 bases and J lost 6 bases. CDR3: CASSLAGSGSGDTQYF. The CDR3 DNA is TGCGCCAGCAGCTTGGCCGGCAGCGGGAGCGGTGATACGCAGTATTTT.

The chain recombines TRBV5-4 with TRBJ2-1; 10 bases are a match to TRBD2. V lost 7 bases to trimming and J lost 7 bases; unmatched junction nucleotides: 11. CDR1 and CDR2 (germline): SGHNT, YYREEE (reference sequence). The CDR3 is 15 residues long. The CDR3 loop is CASAPVLAGKNEQFF. In DNA, the CDR3 is TGTGCCAGCGCGCCAGTACTAGCGGGGAAGAATGAGCAGTTCTTC.